These 32 T cell receptor beta chains were all obtained from the same sample, sequenced in a study of shared clonotypes between healthy human individuals. Profiling relied on immunoSEQ multiplex PCR, and the TCRdb table lists in-frame clones only, not all of them. The data hold 2 million to 3 million clones, with under 95% observed a single time. The sample comprised naive CD4+ T cells from PBMCs. Subset in this sample: CD45RA+ positively selected. These receptors were collected from a man between 18 and 35 years old in good health. Some clones in this sample may be carry-over from other donors' samples.

The chain has TRBV5-1 and TRBJ2-3; the match to TRBD2 covers 7 bases. The CDR3 runs to 14 residues. The ends lost 4 bases at V and 3 bases at J; junction bases unmatched: 5. Germline V gives CDR1 SGHRS, CDR2 YFSETQ. The CDR3 loop is CASSGGSGTDTQYF. The CDR3 bases are TGCGCCAGCAGCGGCGGGAGTGGAACAGATACGCAGTATTTT.

In this sample, this clone turned up once. The gene calls are TRBV7-6 and TRBJ2-6; D gene uncertain. Trimming took 5 bases from V and 0 from J, leaving 8 bases between them. The germline V gene encodes CDR1 SGHVS and CDR2 FNYEAQ. The CDR3 has 15 amino acids. The CDR3 region is CASSPLRSGANVLTF. In DNA form, the CDR3 reads TGTGCCAGCAGCCCCTTGCGCTCTGGGGCCAACGTCCTGACTTTC.

As DNA, the CDR3 is TGTGCCAGCTCAGTTTCTGGGGACGCGCAGTACTTC. Amino acids: CASSVSGDAQYF. This chain links TRBV18 with TRBJ2-7; D possibly matches TRBD1 or TRBD2 (5 bases each). The CDR3 spans 12 residues. The V gene's germline CDR1 is KGHSH and CDR2 LQKENI. The germline V and J ends were trimmed by 5 bases and 9 bases, with 14 bases remaining between them.

This chain connects TRBV12-5 to TRBJ2-1; 7 nucleotides match TRBD2. The CDR3 covers 15 residues. The V segment lost 8 bases and the J segment 8 bases; nucleotides outside the gene matches: 15. Germline V lookup: CDR1 LGHNT, CDR2 FRNRAP. CDR3 region: CASSERGTRRDEQFF. The CDR3 DNA reads TGTGCTAGTAGCGAGCGGGGCACCCGGAGGGATGAGCAGTTCTTC.

The chain employs TRBV11-3 and TRBJ2-5, with 7 nucleotides matching TRBD1. The CDR3 totals 13 residues. Losses at the gene ends were 5 bases for V and 2 bases for J; bases not matched to a gene: 2. Germline assignment: CDR1 SGHNT and CDR2 YENEEA. CDR3 bases: TGTGCCAGCAGCACGGGACAGCAAGAGACCCAGTACTTC. Translating it yields CASSTGQQETQYF. The whole variable domain, filled in from reference TRBV11-3 and TRBJ2-5, reads EAGVVQSPRYKIIEKKQPVAFWCNPISGHNTLYWYLQNLGQGPELLIRYENEEAVDDSQLPKDRFSAERLKGVDSTLKIQPAELGDSAVYLCASSTGQQETQYFGPGTRLLVL.

The J gene is TRBJ2-7, the V gene TRBV5-6; D call uncertain. The CDR3 has 14 amino acids. Germline V gene data show CDR1 as SGHDT and CDR2 as YYEEEE. Trimming cost V 2 bases and J 7 bases, with 16 bases left between them. In DNA, the CDR3 is TGTGCCAGCAGCTTATTTCCCAGCTTGGGGGAGCAGTACTTC. The encoded protein is CASSLFPSLGEQYF.

V and J are TRBV5-1 and TRBJ2-3; 7 bases are shared with TRBD1. The ends lost 1 base at V and 2 bases at J; junction bases unmatched: 7. CDR3 length: 16 residues. The germline gives CDR1 SGHRS, CDR2 YFSETQ. CDR3: CASSLQPQGPTDTQYF. For the CDR3, the DNA is TGCGCCAGCAGCTTGCAGCCACAGGGGCCCACAGATACGCAGTATTTT. The full variable domain, in which reference TRBV5-1 and TRBJ2-3 provide the parts outside the CDR3, is KAGVTQTPRYLIKTRGQQVTLSCSPISGHRSVSWYQQTPGQGLQFLFEYFSETQRNKGNFPGRFSGRQFSNSRSEMNVSTLELGDSALYLCASSLQPQGPTDTQYFGPGTRLTVL.

For the CDR3, the DNA is TGTGCCAGCAGCACTCCATCAGGGGGGGCCAAAAACATTCAGTACTTC. Amino acid sequence: CASSTPSGGAKNIQYF. J is TRBJ2-4 and V is TRBV28, with a possible D match to TRBD1 (7 bases). The CDR3 has 16 amino acids. The germline V gene has CDR1 MDHEN and CDR2 SYDVKM. The germline V and J ends were trimmed by 6 bases and 1 base, with 16 bases remaining between them. Combining the CDR3 with reference TRBV28 and TRBJ2-4 gives the whole variable domain DVKVTQSSRYLVKRTGEKVFLECVQDMDHENMFWYRQDPGLGLRLIYFSYDVKMKEKGDIPEGYSVSREKKERFSLILESASTNQTSMYLCASSTPSGGAKNIQYFGAGTRLSVL.

This clone was seen just once. Other DNA sequences in this specimen translate into the identical CDR3. The chain has TRBV5-1 and TRBJ2-1, with 8 bases fitting TRBD2. Germline trimming cut 0 bases from V and 0 bases from J; bases unmatched to any gene: 2. From germline, CDR1 is SGHRS and CDR2 YFSETQ. This CDR3 region has 16 residues. CDR3 in amino acids: CASSLAGGPSYNEQFF. CDR3 bases: TGCGCCAGCAGCTTGGCGGGAGGGCCCTCCTACAATGAGCAGTTCTTC.

This clone was found once. This chain uses TRBV6-6 with TRBJ2-1, with TRBD2 matching over 8 bases. The trim removed 2 bases at V and 5 bases at J, leaving 8 bases unmatched. The CDR3 is made up of 16 amino acids. CDR1 and CDR2 (germline): MNHNY, SVGAGI (reference sequence). The CDR3 is CASSYVSGSNHNEQFF. Written as DNA, the CDR3 is TGTGCCAGCAGTTACGTCAGCGGGAGCAACCACAATGAGCAGTTCTTC.

In DNA form, the CDR3 reads TGTGCCAGCAGCGTAGTGGATAGCCTGAACACTGAAGCTTTCTTT. Protein sequence: CASSVVDSLNTEAFF. The chain is built from TRBV9 and TRBJ1-1; D gene uncertain. Germline-derived CDR1 and CDR2 are SGDLS and YYNGEE. The CDR3 consists of 15 residues. The V end was cut by 0 bases, the J end by 0 bases, with 9 bases between.

J is TRBJ2-2 and V is TRBV4-2, with TRBD1 identical over 10 bases. The V gene end was trimmed by 4 bases and the J gene end by 9 bases; junction bases not matched to a gene: 5. CDR1 LGHNA and CDR2 YNFKEQ come from the germline V gene. The CDR3 is made up of 14 amino acids. CDR3 amino acids: CASSRDRGQRELFF. The CDR3 nucleotides read TGTGCCAGCAGCCGAGACAGGGGGCAGAGGGAGCTGTTTTTT.

The CDR3 sequence: CASSSRDRGLYGYTF. The CDR3 DNA reads as TGTGCCAGCAGTTCGCGGGACAGGGGTCTCTATGGCTACACCTTC. The rearrangement uses TRBV6-6 and TRBJ1-2; 10 bases map to TRBD1. Per the germline V gene, CDR1 is MNHNY and CDR2 is SVGAGI (reference sequence). After removal of 4 bases from V and 4 bases from J, the junction contained 6 bases not matched to a gene. This CDR3 contains 15 residues.

This clone has just one count. The chain recombines TRBV15 with TRBJ2-7; no firm D call. With 2 bases removed from V and 3 bases from J, the gap between germline ends came to 5 bases. The CDR3 totals 12 residues. Looked up from germline, CDR1 is LNHNV and CDR2 is YYDKDF (reference sequence). CDR3 amino acids: CATSRPGYEQYF. The CDR3 nucleotides read TGTGCCACCAGCAGACCCGGCTACGAGCAGTACTTC.

This chain joins TRBV11-2 and TRBJ2-1; the D gene is possibly TRBD2 (6 bases). Deletions cut 5 bases from V and 2 bases from J, with 13 bases between. The CDR3 runs 15 residues. Germline V gene lookup returns CDR1 SGHAT and CDR2 FQNNGV. The CDR3 loop is CASSISGTAYNEQFF. The DNA for the CDR3 is TGTGCCAGCAGCATTAGCGGCACCGCCTACAATGAGCAGTTCTTC.

The chain recombines TRBV7-9 with TRBJ1-5; 9 nucleotides agree with TRBD1. The CDR3 loop spans 19 amino acids. Germline V lookup: CDR1 SEHNR, CDR2 FQNEAQ (reference sequence). V dropped 4 bases and J dropped 4; count of bases not matched to a gene: 17. CDR3 protein: CASSSTRPGQGRWNQPQHF. CDR3 DNA: TGTGCCAGCAGCTCTACCCGCCCTGGACAGGGGAGATGGAATCAGCCCCAGCATTTT.

The chain carries TRBV4-1 and TRBJ2-1; possibly TRBD1 or TRBD2 for D (5 bases each). The CDR3 runs 14 residues. V lost 1 base to trimming and J lost 9 bases, with 13 bases between them. Germline CDR1 MGHRA, CDR2 YSYEKL. CDR3: CASSQVGTKGEQFF. Written as DNA, the CDR3 is TGCGCCAGCAGCCAAGTCGGGACCAAGGGTGAGCAGTTCTTC.

The chain recombines TRBV11-2 with TRBJ2-1, with 9 bases lining up with TRBD2. The ends lost 0 bases at V and 6 bases at J; junction bases unmatched: 6. Germline loops: CDR1 SGHAT, CDR2 FQNNGV. The CDR3 covers 16 residues. CDR3 bases: TGTGCCAGCAGCTTAGATAGAGCGGGAGGATCCAATGAGCAGTTCTTC. This encodes CASSLDRAGGSNEQFF. Drawing the rest from reference TRBV11-2 and TRBJ2-1, the complete variable domain is EAGVAQSPRYKIIEKRQSVAFWCNPISGHATLYWYQQILGQGPKLLIQFQNNGVVDDSQLPKDRFSAERLKGVDSTLKIQPAKLEDSAVYLCASSLDRAGGSNEQFFGPGTRLTVL.

The chain combines TRBV6-5 with TRBJ1-3; D ambiguous. In germline, CDR1 is MNHEY, CDR2 SVGAGI. V was trimmed by 6 bases and J by 2 bases, leaving 14 bases between them. This CDR3 contains 15 residues. This CDR3 reads CASSPYSNPGNTIYF. DNA of the CDR3: TGTGCCAGCAGCCCCTACAGTAACCCTGGAAACACCATATATTTT.

V is TRBV6-6 and J is TRBJ1-4; a weak D match, TRBD1 (6 bases). Germline V gene lookup returns CDR1 MNHNY and CDR2 SVGAGI (reference sequence). V was shortened by 7 bases and J by 8 bases, with 17 bases between the two germline ends. The length of the CDR3 is 14 residues. The CDR3 sequence is CASIWGALGEKLFF. The CDR3 bases are TGTGCCAGCATATGGGGGGCGCTGGGAGAAAAACTGTTTTTT.

This chain joins TRBV4-1 and TRBJ2-7, with no clear D. V lost 4 bases to trimming and J lost 0 bases, with 16 bases between them. Germline V lookup: CDR1 MGHRA, CDR2 YSYEKL. The CDR3 consists of 16 residues. CDR3 region: CASSPERGGLSYEQYF. In DNA form, the CDR3 reads TGCGCCAGCAGCCCAGAAAGAGGTGGTCTCTCCTACGAGCAGTACTTC.

As concerns this clone: This CDR3 is also generated by other DNA sequences in the sample. This chain joins TRBV18 and TRBJ2-7; D gene uncertain. This CDR3 region has 13 residues. V was pared by 4 bases and J by 3 bases, with 10 bases between. Looked up from germline, CDR1 is KGHSH and CDR2 is LQKENI. The CDR3 protein is CASSLARSYEQYF. CDR3 coding DNA: TGTGCCAGCTCACTTGCCAGGAGCTACGAGCAGTACTTC.

The chain couples TRBV28 to TRBJ1-2; TRBD1 is a possible D gene (6 bases). Germline-derived CDR1 and CDR2 are MDHEN and SYDVKM. The V gene lost 1 base and the J gene lost 0 bases, with 15 bases spanning the gap. This CDR3 spans 17 amino acids. The CDR3 is CASSLSSGGRANYGYTF. The CDR3 DNA is TGTGCCAGCAGTTTATCATCCGGGGGCAGAGCTAACTATGGCTACACCTTC.

This sequence joins TRBV5-1 and TRBJ2-3, with D possibly being TRBD2 (5 bases). The V and J ends lost 6 bases and 6 bases respectively, with 20 bases between them. The V gene's germline CDR1 is SGHRS and CDR2 YFSETQ. The CDR3 has 15 residues. The CDR3, as DNA: TGCGCCAGCATGGAGGATAGTTTATTCTCGGATACGCAGTATTTT. Translating gives CASMEDSLFSDTQYF.

CDR3 coding DNA: TGCGCCAGCAGCTCAATAGCGGGAGGTCGTTCCTACAATGAGCAGTTCTTC. Protein: CASSSIAGGRSYNEQFF. The chain has TRBV5-1 and TRBJ2-1; TRBD2 aligns across 10 bases. In germline, CDR1 is SGHRS, CDR2 YFSETQ. CDR3 length equals 17 residues. The J segment lost 1 base and the V segment lost 3 bases, leaving 7 bases of the junction unmatched.

The chain couples TRBV5-1 to TRBJ1-2; 7 nucleotides align to TRBD1. J gave up 3 bases and V 0 bases, and 5 bases lay outside the gene matches. CDR1 is SGHRS, CDR2 YFSETQ, per germline. CDR3 length: 15 amino acids. The CDR3, as DNA: TGCGCCAGCAGCTTGGAGTCAGGGGGGTACTATGGCTACACCTTC. It yields the protein CASSLESGGYYGYTF.

This chain uses TRBV18 with TRBJ2-1, with D maybe TRBD1 (5 bases). This CDR3 region has 13 residues. V was pared by 6 bases and J by 5 bases, with 11 bases between. The germline gives CDR1 KGHSH, CDR2 LQKENI. As DNA, the CDR3 is TGTGCCAGCTCTACGGACATTGACAATGAGCAGTTCTTC. Its translation is CASSTDIDNEQFF.

This chain uses TRBV30 with TRBJ2-3, with a weak D call TRBD1 (6 bases). CDR1 GTSNPN and CDR2 SVGIG come from the germline V gene (reference sequence). CDR3 size: 14 residues. With 1 base removed from V and 2 bases from J, the gap between germline ends came to 10 bases. In DNA form, the CDR3 reads TGTGCCTGGAGTGGGCCAGGGGTCACAGATACGCAGTATTTT. Its protein is CAWSGPGVTDTQYF.

V usage is TRBV2 and J usage is TRBJ1-1, with unresolved D. Per germline, CDR1 SNHLY and CDR2 FYNNEI. V was clipped by 7 bases and J by 8 bases, with 14 bases between them. CDR3 size: 12 residues. CDR3 sequence reads: CASKDRPGEAFF. The CDR3 DNA reads as TGTGCCAGCAAGGACCGCCCTGGCGAAGCTTTCTTT.

This sequence joins TRBV2 and TRBJ1-5; no firm D call. V was cut by 6 bases and J by 1 base, with 10 bases left in between. The CDR3 is 14 amino acids. CDR1 and CDR2 (germline): SNHLY, FYNNEI. The chain's CDR3 is CASSSKVSNQPQHF. CDR3 sequence (DNA): TGTGCCAGCAGCTCTAAGGTGAGCAATCAGCCCCAGCATTTT.

The J gene is TRBJ2-6, the V gene TRBV2; tentatively, D is TRBD1 (5 bases). Germline CDR1 is SNHLY and CDR2 is FYNNEI. The CDR3 length is 17 residues. V dropped 4 bases and J dropped 0 bases, with 13 bases sitting between them. The CDR3 loop is CASSGGTRGSGANVLTF. The CDR3 DNA follows: TGTGCCAGCAGTGGAGGCACAAGGGGCTCTGGGGCCAACGTCCTGACTTTC.

V and J are TRBV4-1 and TRBJ2-3; 9 bases agree with TRBD2. The CDR3 spans 17 residues. V was pared by 0 bases and J by 7 bases, with 11 bases of the junction left unmatched. Germline V gene data show CDR1 as MGHRA and CDR2 as YSYEKL. Here the CDR3 reads CASSQDNGSGRVNTQYF. CDR3 nucleotide sequence: TGCGCCAGCAGCCAAGATAATGGTAGCGGGAGAGTAAATACGCAGTATTTT.